This TCR beta chain was captured by sequencing in a study of graft-versus-host responses after intestinal transplantation. Study context: Anti-thymocyte globulin served as induction for all recipients, who then took tacrolimus and steroids for two to three years.

Profiled with immunoSEQ multiplex PCR; TCRdb holds only in-frame clones, not every one. Of some 38,000 clones listed, nearly 95% are singletons. For this clone: Its antigen is unknown.

Sequenced here: unstimulated CD8+ T cells sorted from spleen or lymph node cells, sampled before transplant. The TCR sequence derives from a human donor who was the organ donor for an intestinal transplant.

The CDR3 nucleotides read TGTGCCAGCAGCTTATCGCGGGGACAGACCCAGTACTTC. Amino acids: CASSLSRGQTQYF. This chain uses TRBV13 with TRBJ2-5; D may be TRBD2 (6 bases). V was shortened by 2 bases and J by 6 bases, with 10 bases between the two germline ends. Germline CDR1 reads PRHDT; CDR2 reads FYEKMQ (reference sequence). The CDR3 spans 13 residues.